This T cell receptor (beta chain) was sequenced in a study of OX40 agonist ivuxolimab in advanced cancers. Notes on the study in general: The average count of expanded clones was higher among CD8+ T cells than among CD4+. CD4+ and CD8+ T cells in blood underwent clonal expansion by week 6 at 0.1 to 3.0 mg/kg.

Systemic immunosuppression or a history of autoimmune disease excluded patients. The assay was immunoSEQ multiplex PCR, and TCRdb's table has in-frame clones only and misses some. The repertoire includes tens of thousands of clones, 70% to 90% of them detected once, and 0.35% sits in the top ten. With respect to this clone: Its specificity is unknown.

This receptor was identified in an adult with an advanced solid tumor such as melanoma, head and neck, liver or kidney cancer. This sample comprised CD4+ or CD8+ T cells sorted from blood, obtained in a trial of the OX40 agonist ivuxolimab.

CDR3 protein: CASSLRRGDTIYF. The CDR3, as DNA: TGTGCCAGCAGTTTAAGGCGGGGAGACACCATATATTTT. The chain carries TRBV27 and TRBJ1-3; D remains ambiguous. The CDR3 contains 13 residues. The V and J ends lost 2 bases and 8 bases respectively, with 10 bases between them. From germline, CDR1 is MNHEY and CDR2 SMNVEV (reference sequence).